This T cell receptor beta chain was captured by sequencing in a study of blood T cell repertoires in COVID-19. The overall study: Collection of acute and convalescent COVID-19 samples took place in the United States, Italy and Spain. In each case, the material was cDNA or gDNA derived from T cells, B-cell-depleted T cells, or PBMCs.

Sequencing was performed with immunoSEQ multiplex PCR; in TCRdb, only in-frame clones are kept and a portion is missing. The table has approximately 97,000 clones, 84% seen once. CDR1 and CDR2 (germline): SGHRS, YFSETQ. Losses at the gene ends were 4 bases for V and 4 bases for J; bases not matched to a gene: 8. The CDR3 is 16 residues long. The sequencing sample was made of peripheral blood. The sequence came from a man aged 40-49 years with active or convalescent COVID-19. This rearrangement joins TRBV5-1 to TRBJ1-6; 7 bases map to TRBD1. CDR3 sequence: CASSPPGTEYNSPLHF. The CDR3 DNA is TGCGCCAGCAGCCCCCCAGGGACAGAATATAATTCACCCCTCCACTTT. Supplemented by reference TRBV5-1 and TRBJ1-6, the full variable domain reads KAGVTQTPRYLIKTRGQQVTLSCSPISGHRSVSWYQQTPGQGLQFLFEYFSETQRNKGNFPGRFSGRQFSNSRSEMNVSTLELGDSALYLCASSPPGTEYNSPLHFGNGTRLTVT.